This T cell receptor beta chain is from a study of vaccination and CD4 T cells after COVID-19. Study in general: Four females and six males made up the convalescents, two of whom were Hispanic. Overlapping spike peptides of SARS-CoV-2, HCoV-NL63, HCoV-OC43 and HCoV-229E were used, and cells were stimulated with them.

A note on this clonotype: Its antigen is unidentified.

Treatment of the sample: roughly 11-day PBMC culture with coronavirus spike peptide pools or control peptides (ViraFEST assay). Using peptide pools, antigen-specific T cells were expanded in ViraFEST before TCRs were sequenced. The CDR3 is made up of 16 amino acids. CDR1 and CDR2 (germline): DFQATT, SNEGSKA (reference sequence). Trimming stripped 0 bases from V and 0 bases from J, with 12 bases between. The Oncomine TCR Beta short-read assay sequenced DNA from cultured CD4+ T cells. TCRdb reprocessed the PCR reads via MiXCR and lists one record per CDR3 protein. This sample has approximately 17,000 distinct CDR3 sequences, with around 70% found just once.

The sequence was collected from a human donor who had recovered from COVID-19. The sequencing sample was made of CD4+ T cells from blood, cultured in vitro. The chain couples TRBV20-1 to TRBJ2-4; a possible D gene is TRBD2 (5 bases). The CDR3 sequence: CSARDGGELAKNIQYF. The CDR3 coding sequence is TGCAGTGCTAGAGACGGTGGGGAGCTAGCCAAAAACATTCAGTACTTC.